The rows below give T cell receptor beta chains drawn from one sample of a study of cytomegalovirus exposure and HLA in healthy donors. Sequenced by immunoSEQ multiplex PCR; TCRdb stores in-frame clones only, minus some. This repertoire shows over 110,000 clones, more than 75% found once; its top ten account for over 3%. Sequenced material: PBMCs. The origin of the receptors is a female donor in good health and CMV-seronegative. The CDR3 runs from the conserved cysteine through the conserved F or W. Each record gives: D gene, V gene, J gene, clone size, CDR3 length, CDR3 DNA, CDR3 protein. The D gene is left open where the match is weak. Clone size is not always given. Where it is, it says once, few, many or a class for expanded clones.

>NA|TRBV4-1|TRBJ2-1|NA|15
TGCGCCAGCAGCCAAGAGAGCGGGCGATACAATGAGCAGTTCTTC
CASSQESGRYNEQFF
>NA|TRBV7-2|TRBJ2-7|NA|14
TGTGCCAGCAGCTTAGGGGCCCAGCCCTACGAGCAGTACTTC
CASSLGAQPYEQYF
>TRBD2|TRBV19|TRBJ2-3|once|15
TGTGCCAGTAGTATAACGGGAGGTGGGGCAGATACGCAGTATTTT
CASSITGGGADTQYF
>TRBD2|TRBV10-3|TRBJ2-3|NA|14
TGTGCCATCAGTAGCGGGAGGGACACAGATACGCAGTATTTT
CAISSGRDTDTQYF
>NA|TRBV7-2|TRBJ1-1|NA|18
TGTGCCAGCAGCCCCCAACGGGGCAGGCGGGATGGGAACACTGAAGCTTTCTTT
CASSPQRGRRDGNTEAFF
>TRBD1|TRBV28|TRBJ1-1|NA|15
TGTGCCAGCAGTGCCCCGGGACAGGGAGACACTGAAGCTTTCTTT
CASSAPGQGDTEAFF
>TRBD2|TRBV2|TRBJ2-3|NA|18
TGTGCCAGCAGTGAAGGACTAGCGGGGGGCTCTAGCACAGATACGCAGTATTTT
CASSEGLAGGSSTDTQYF
>TRBD1|TRBV28|TRBJ1-4|NA|16
TGTGCCAGCACCCCCTACCGGGGACAGGGGGTTGAAAAACTGTTTTTT
CASTPYRGQGVEKLFF
>TRBD1|TRBV6-5|TRBJ2-3|NA|14
TGTGCCAGCAGTTACGGGACAGGCACAGATACGCAGTATTTT
CASSYGTGTDTQYF
>NA|TRBV6-5|TRBJ1-1|few|13
TGTGCCAGCAGTCCAGGGTTCGGCACTGAAGCTTTCTTT
CASSPGFGTEAFF
>TRBD1|TRBV6-6|TRBJ2-7|NA|14
TGTGCCAGCAGTTATTGGACAGGAGTCTACGAGCAGTACTTC
CASSYWTGVYEQYF
>NA|TRBV4-2|TRBJ1-2|NA|16
TGTGCCAGCAGCCAAGGGCCGAGGGATATGCTTGGAGGCTACACCTTC
CASSQGPRDMLGGYTF
>TRBD2|TRBV9|TRBJ2-7|once|14
TGTGCCAGCAGCGGACTAGCGGGTAACTACGAGCAGTACTTC
CASSGLAGNYEQYF
>TRBD2|TRBV10-1|TRBJ2-3|once|16
TGCGCCAGCAGTGACCCGACTAGCGGGGCGGGAGATACGCAGTATTTT
CASSDPTSGAGDTQYF
>NA|TRBV25-1|TRBJ2-2|once|14
TGTGCCAGCAGTGAACGGCCGGAGACCGGGGAGCTGTTTTTT
CASSERPETGELFF
>TRBD2|TRBV28|TRBJ2-5|NA|13
TGTGCCAGCAGTTCTAGCGGGCAAGAGACCCAGTACTTC
CASSSSGQETQYF
>TRBD2|TRBV18|TRBJ2-1|NA|19
TGTGCCAGCTCACCACCCCAGCGGGGGGGAACCTTGACCTACAATGAGCAGTTCTTC
CASSPPQRGGTLTYNEQFF
>TRBD1|TRBV7-2|TRBJ1-6|few|14
TGTGCCAGCAGCCAGGGACAGGGGAATTCACCCCTCCACTTT
CASSQGQGNSPLHF
>TRBD1|TRBV5-4|TRBJ2-1|NA|14
TGTGCCAGCAGCTCAGGACAGGGCGGCAATGAGCAGTTCTTC
CASSSGQGGNEQFF
>TRBD1|TRBV30|TRBJ1-4|NA|15
TGTGCCTGGAGTGTTCGTAGGACAGGGATGTGGGAACTGTTTTTT
CAWSVRRTGMWELFF
>NA|TRBV5-4|TRBJ2-4|many|13
TGTGCCAGCAGCTTGGGTCAGGGGAACATTCAGTACTTC
CASSLGQGNIQYF
>TRBD1|TRBV28|TRBJ2-3|NA|15
TGTGCCAGCAGCGGACAGGGGATAGGGGCAGATACGCAGTATTTT
CASSGQGIGADTQYF
>TRBD1|TRBV4-3|TRBJ1-2|NA|14
TGCGCCAGCAGCCAAGATCGGACAGGGTATGGCTACACCTTC
CASSQDRTGYGYTF
>TRBD1|TRBV18|TRBJ2-5|NA|15
TGTGCCAGCTCACCACGTGGACAGGGGGAGGAGACCCAGTACTTC
CASSPRGQGEETQYF
>TRBD2|TRBV5-1|TRBJ2-1|NA|15
TGCGCCAGCAGCTTTAGCGGGAGCGTCTACAATGAGCAGTTCTTC
CASSFSGSVYNEQFF
>TRBD2|TRBV9|TRBJ2-5|few|14
TGTGCCAGCAGCGTAGTCGCGGGGGGAGGGATACAGTACTTC
CASSVVAGGGIQYF
>TRBD2|TRBV7-3|TRBJ2-3|once|15
TGTGCCAGCAGCCTTAGCGGGGGCCTAGGGGATACGCAGTATTTT
CASSLSGGLGDTQYF
>TRBD2|TRBV9|TRBJ2-3|NA|15
TGTGCCAGCAGCACGGGACTAGCGGGCACAGATACGCAGTATTTT
CASSTGLAGTDTQYF
>TRBD1|TRBV4-2|TRBJ1-2|few|14
TGTGCCAGCAAAGACAGGGGAGGGGCCTCCGGCTACACCTTC
CASKDRGGASGYTF
>NA|TRBV21-1|TRBJ1-5|NA|16
TGTGCCAGCACCATTTACGGACAACCCAGCAATCAGCCCCAGCATTTT
CASTIYGQPSNQPQHF
>NA|TRBV5-5|TRBJ2-7|few|14
TGTGCCAGCAGCTTAACACCAGGAGGCTACGAGCAGTACTTC
CASSLTPGGYEQYF
>TRBD1|TRBV30|TRBJ1-2|NA|15
TGTGCCTGGAGCACCCTGGGACAGGGAGGATTTGGCTACACCTTC
CAWSTLGQGGFGYTF
>TRBD1|TRBV4-3|TRBJ2-2|NA|16
TGCGCCAGCAGCCAAGGACAGGGGGGGAACACCGGGGAGCTGTTTTTT
CASSQGQGGNTGELFF
>TRBD2|TRBV6-1|TRBJ2-2|NA|17
TGTGCCAGCAGTGGGACTAGCGGGAAGGTGTGGACCGGGGAGCTGTTTTTT
CASSGTSGKVWTGELFF
>TRBD2|TRBV5-1|TRBJ2-1|NA|19
TGCGCCAGCAGCTCACCAAATTACAGGGCTAGCGGGAGAGGCGATGAGCAGTTCTTC
CASSSPNYRASGRGDEQFF
>NA|TRBV5-6|TRBJ2-3|NA|15
TGTGCCAGCAGCTTAAGGAGGGTGAGCACAGATACGCAGTATTTT
CASSLRRVSTDTQYF
>TRBD2|TRBV5-1|TRBJ2-3|NA|15
TGCGCCAGCAGCTTGGAGGGAGGGAGCACAGATACGCAGTATTTT
CASSLEGGSTDTQYF
>NA|TRBV7-2|TRBJ1-6|NA|16
TGTGCCAGCAGCTCTCAGGGGAGCTCCTATAATTCACCCCTCCACTTT
CASSSQGSSYNSPLHF
>TRBD2|TRBV6-4|TRBJ2-5|once|16
TGTGCCAGCAAGGGACTAGCGGGGGCCTGCCAAGAGACCCAGTACTTC
CASKGLAGACQETQYF
>NA|TRBV5-1|TRBJ2-2|many|16
TGCGCCAGCAGCTTGGTCCTCAGTGCGAACACCGGGGAGCTGTTTTTT
CASSLVLSANTGELFF
>TRBD1|TRBV12-5|TRBJ1-5|NA|15
TGTGCTAGTGCAGGGGGCCGTCTTAGCGATCAGCCCCAGCATTTT
CASAGGRLSDQPQHF
>TRBD1|TRBV5-4|TRBJ2-2|NA|16
TGTGCCAGCAGCCAAGGACAGGGGGAGAACACCGGGGAGCTGTTTTTT
CASSQGQGENTGELFF
>NA|TRBV6-4|TRBJ2-2|NA|14
TGTGCCAGCAGTGAACGGGTTTCGGGCGGGGAGCTGTTTTTT
CASSERVSGGELFF
>TRBD1|TRBV2|TRBJ1-4|NA|17
TGTGCCAGCAGTGAACTTCCCAGACAGGGTGGATACGAAAAACTGTTTTTT
CASSELPRQGGYEKLFF
>TRBD2|TRBV7-2|TRBJ2-3|once|16
TGTGCCAGCAGCTTAGGGACTAGCGGGAGCACAGATACGCAGTATTTT
CASSLGTSGSTDTQYF
>NA|TRBV7-6|TRBJ1-4|few|15
TGTGCCAGCAGCTTGAACGCAGTTCAGGGGGAAAAACTGTTTTTT
CASSLNAVQGEKLFF